These T cell receptor beta chains were read from a single sample in a study of blood T cell repertoires in COVID-19. Method: immunoSEQ multiplex PCR; TCRdb's copy keeps in-frame clones and lacks some. The table has about 120,000 clones, over 75% seen once. Material for sequencing was peripheral blood. The receptor set was obtained from a human donor with active COVID-19. The donor label of this sample is uncertain. Both conserved end residues are part of each CDR3. D genes are given only for firm matches. Clone size appears in some rows only: once, few, many, or a class for an expanded clone.

v_gene: TRBV18
abundance: -
d_gene: -
j_gene: TRBJ2-7
CDR3aa: CASSPSRLGPYEQYF
CDR3nt: TGTGCCAGCTCACCATCGAGGTTAGGTCCCTACGAGCAGTACTTC

v_gene: TRBV20-1
abundance: once
d_gene: -
j_gene: TRBJ1-1
CDR3aa: CSASTGIPAFF
CDR3nt: TGCAGTGCTAGCACAGGCATTCCGGCTTTCTTT

v_gene: TRBV2
abundance: -
d_gene: TRBD2
j_gene: TRBJ2-7
CDR3aa: CASSALAGGREQYF
CDR3nt: TGTGCCAGCAGTGCACTAGCGGGGGGTCGGGAGCAGTACTTC

v_gene: TRBV11-2
abundance: -
d_gene: TRBD1
j_gene: TRBJ2-7
CDR3aa: CASSYAPGQTYEQYF
CDR3nt: TGTGCCAGCAGCTATGCGCCGGGACAGACATACGAGCAGTACTTC

v_gene: TRBV2
abundance: -
d_gene: -
j_gene: TRBJ1-1
CDR3aa: CASSESRVGTEAFF
CDR3nt: TGTGCCAGCAGTGAAAGCCGGGTTGGGACTGAAGCTTTCTTT

v_gene: TRBV6-5
abundance: -
d_gene: -
j_gene: TRBJ1-5
CDR3aa: CASSRTVNQPQHF
CDR3nt: TGTGCCAGCAGCCGGACAGTTAATCAGCCCCAGCATTTT

v_gene: TRBV29-1
abundance: -
d_gene: TRBD2
j_gene: TRBJ2-2
CDR3aa: CSGRGVGGELFF
CDR3nt: TGCAGCGGTCGGGGGGTCGGCGGGGAGCTGTTTTTT

v_gene: TRBV12-3/TRBV12-4
abundance: -
d_gene: -
j_gene: TRBJ2-1
CDR3aa: CASSPPTGEQFF
CDR3nt: TGTGCCAGCAGCCCACCGACGGGTGAGCAGTTCTTC

v_gene: TRBV5-1
abundance: -
d_gene: TRBD1
j_gene: TRBJ2-2
CDR3aa: CASSLGVTGGTGELFF
CDR3nt: TGCGCCAGCAGCCTGGGGGTGACAGGGGGCACCGGGGAGCTGTTTTTT

v_gene: TRBV6-5
abundance: -
d_gene: -
j_gene: TRBJ2-3
CDR3aa: CASRLAANTDTQYF
CDR3nt: TGTGCCAGCAGGTTAGCGGCCAACACAGATACGCAGTATTTT

v_gene: TRBV5-4
abundance: -
d_gene: -
j_gene: TRBJ2-1
CDR3aa: CASTPSRPGQEFF
CDR3nt: TGTGCCAGCACCCCATCTCGCCCGGGACAAGAGTTCTTC

v_gene: TRBV3-1/TRBV3-2
abundance: -
d_gene: -
j_gene: TRBJ2-5
CDR3aa: CASSQSPGETQYF
CDR3nt: TGTGCCAGCAGCCAATCCCCGGGAGAGACCCAGTACTTC

v_gene: TRBV9
abundance: -
d_gene: -
j_gene: TRBJ2-5
CDR3aa: CASSVGPGQETQYF
CDR3nt: TGTGCCAGCAGCGTAGGTCCGGGCCAAGAGACCCAGTACTTC

v_gene: TRBV19
abundance: -
d_gene: TRBD2
j_gene: TRBJ2-1
CDR3aa: CASTIGASGFNEQFF
CDR3nt: TGTGCCAGTACCATTGGGGCTAGCGGGTTTAATGAGCAGTTCTTC

v_gene: TRBV9
abundance: -
d_gene: TRBD1
j_gene: TRBJ2-2
CDR3aa: CASLRGQGGTGELFF
CDR3nt: TGTGCCAGCTTGCGGGGACAGGGGGGGACCGGGGAGCTGTTTTTT

v_gene: TRBV7-2
abundance: -
d_gene: TRBD1
j_gene: TRBJ1-6
CDR3aa: CASSLDRGAPLHF
CDR3nt: TGTGCCAGCAGCTTAGACAGGGGGGCTCCCCTCCACTTT

v_gene: TRBV28
abundance: -
d_gene: TRBD1
j_gene: TRBJ1-1
CDR3aa: CASIPTGSGTEAFF
CDR3nt: TGTGCCAGCATCCCGACAGGGAGCGGCACTGAAGCTTTCTTT

v_gene: TRBV5-4
abundance: -
d_gene: -
j_gene: TRBJ2-2
CDR3aa: CASSLDSTNTGELFF
CDR3nt: TGTGCCAGCAGCTTGGACAGTACGAACACCGGGGAGCTGTTTTTT